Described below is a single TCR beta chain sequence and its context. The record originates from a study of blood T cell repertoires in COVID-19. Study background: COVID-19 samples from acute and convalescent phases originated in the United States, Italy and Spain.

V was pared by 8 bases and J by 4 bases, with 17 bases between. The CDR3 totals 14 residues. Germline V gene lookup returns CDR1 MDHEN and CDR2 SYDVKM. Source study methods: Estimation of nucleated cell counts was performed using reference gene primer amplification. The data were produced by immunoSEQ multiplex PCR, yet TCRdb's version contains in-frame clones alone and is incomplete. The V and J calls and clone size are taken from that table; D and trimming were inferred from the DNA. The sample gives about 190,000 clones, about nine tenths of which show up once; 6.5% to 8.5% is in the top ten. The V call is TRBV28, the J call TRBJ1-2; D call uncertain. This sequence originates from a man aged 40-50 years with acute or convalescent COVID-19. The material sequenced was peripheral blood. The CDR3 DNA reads TGTGCCAGCGTCAGAACTACGCGCAGCTATGGCTACACCTTC. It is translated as CASVRTTRSYGYTF.